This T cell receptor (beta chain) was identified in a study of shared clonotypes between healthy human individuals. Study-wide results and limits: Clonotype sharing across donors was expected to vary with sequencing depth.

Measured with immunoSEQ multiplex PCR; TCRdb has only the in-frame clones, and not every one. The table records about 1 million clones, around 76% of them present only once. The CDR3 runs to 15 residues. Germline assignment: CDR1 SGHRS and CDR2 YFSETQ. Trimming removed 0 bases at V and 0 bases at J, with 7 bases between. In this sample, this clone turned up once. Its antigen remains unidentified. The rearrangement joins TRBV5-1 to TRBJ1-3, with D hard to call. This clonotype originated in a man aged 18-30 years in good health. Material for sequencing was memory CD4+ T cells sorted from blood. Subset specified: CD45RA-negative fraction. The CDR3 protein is CASSLEPRSGNTIYF. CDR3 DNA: TGCGCCAGCAGCTTGGAACCGCGCTCTGGAAACACCATATATTTT.